Following are 26 T cell receptor beta chains from one sample sequenced in a study of regulatory T cells in long-lasting Graves disease. Sequencing libraries for TCR beta were prepared with iRepertoire HTBI primers and Arm-PCR of CDR3 regions. TCRdb used MiXCR to reprocess the multiplex PCR reads, holding one entry per CDR3 protein. This table has around 320,000 distinct CDR3 sequences, 16% appearing once. Time point described: newly diagnosed GD, antithyroid drugs for less than 3 months. PBMC-extracted RNA yielded the TCR library. In addition, the sample was reused for a study of T cells in Graves' hyperthyroidism and ophthalmopathy.

This sample comprised peripheral blood mononuclear cells (PBMCs), obtained at new diagnosis, from a patient treated with antithyroid drugs. These receptors came from a middle-aged man with Graves disease.

This clonotype was seen repeatedly, ten times or more. This may arise from a read error, as a much more abundant clone is one base away. The V gene is TRBV6-2 or TRBV6-3, the J gene TRBJ1-1, with D unclear. This CDR3 region has 13 residues. V was cut by 2 bases and J by 1 base, with 5 bases left in between. CDR1 MNHEY and CDR2 SVGEGT come from the germline V gene. The CDR3 coding sequence is TGTGCCAGCAGTTACGAAAGGAACACTGAAGCTTTCTTT. It translates to CASSYERNTEAFF.

This chain uses TRBV19 with TRBJ1-1; 10 positions agree with TRBD1. The CDR3 totals 15 residues. With V trimmed by 8 bases and J by 5 bases, 11 bases remained unmatched. Germline assignment: CDR1 LNHDA and CDR2 SQIVND (reference sequence). CDR3 in amino acids: CASDRGPGYGTEAFF. CDR3 bases: TGTGCCAGTGACAGGGGGCCGGGGTATGGGACTGAAGCTTTCTTT.

In this sample, this clonotype turned up many times. This chain uses TRBV6-2 or TRBV6-3 with TRBJ1-5; TRBD1 is a possible D gene (6 bases). The CDR3 runs 15 residues. Trimming took off 8 bases at V and 9 bases at J, with 23 bases between the two ends. Germline CDR1 and CDR2: MNHEY and SVGEGT. CDR3 loop: CASEKGVGRPLPQHF. The CDR3 coding sequence is TGTGCCAGCGAGAAGGGGGTGGGGAGGCCCCTGCCCCAGCATTTT.

Concerning this clonotype: This probably arose from a read error, given a far larger clone one base away. V usage is TRBV7-9 and J usage is TRBJ1-5; no reliable D call. From germline, CDR1 is SEHNR and CDR2 FQNEAQ (reference sequence). There are 15 residues in the CDR3. In nucleotides, the CDR3 is TGTGCCAGCAGCTTAGGCGGGAGAAACAATCGGCCCCAGCATTTT. Amino acids: CASSLGGRNNRPQHF.

At least ten counts were recorded for this clonotype. The rearrangement links TRBV12-3 or TRBV12-4 to TRBJ2-2; 8 bases align to TRBD2. The CDR3 contains 17 residues. Germline trimming cut 0 bases from V and 7 bases from J; bases unmatched to any gene: 10. The CDR3 DNA follows: TGTGCCAGCAGTTTAGCGGCCGGGGGGGGACTCTACGGGGAGCTGTTTTTT. It encodes CASSLAAGGGLYGELFF.

This clonotype occurred many times. The CDR3 spells CASSFRRGGLGGTDTQYF. For the CDR3, the DNA is TGCGCCAGCAGCTTTAGGCGGGGGGGCCTCGGGGGCACAGATACGCAGTATTTT. The chain employs TRBV5-1 and TRBJ2-3; 9 nucleotides agree with TRBD2. From germline, CDR1 is SGHRS and CDR2 YFSETQ. With V trimmed by 2 bases and J by 1 base, 11 bases remained unmatched. This CDR3 is 18 amino acids long. Based on the CDR3 plus reference TRBV5-1 and TRBJ2-3, the full variable domain is KAGVTQTPRYLIKTRGQQVTLSCSPISGHRSVSWYQQTPGQGLQFLFEYFSETQRNKGNFPGRFSGRQFSNSRSEMNVSTLELGDSALYLCASSFRRGGLGGTDTQYFGPGTRLTVL.

As for this clonotype: At one of its ends the junction is not consistent with the germline gene, which may arise from a read error. This chain uses TRBV29-1 with TRBJ2-3; possibly TRBD2 for D (7 bases). This CDR3 region has 16 residues. Looked up from germline, CDR1 is SQVTM and CDR2 is ANQGSEA. The CDR3 here is CSAEGGAGVGTDTQYF. DNA for the CDR3: TGCAGCGCTGAAGGGGGGGCCGGGGTCGGCACAGATACGCAGTATTTT.

CDR3 region: CASSPAAGANNSPLHF. In nucleotides, the CDR3 is TGTGCCAGCAGTCCCGCGGCAGGGGCTAATAATTCACCCCTCCACTTT. The chain uses TRBV27 and TRBJ1-6; weak D call: TRBD1 (6 bases). V lost 5 bases and J 5 bases, leaving 16 bases between the germline ends. The germline V gene has CDR1 MNHEY and CDR2 SMNVEV (reference sequence). The CDR3 is 16 amino acids.

The chain carries TRBV12-5 and TRBJ2-6; 10 positions agree with TRBD1. Germline V gene lookup returns CDR1 LGHNT and CDR2 FRNRAP. J gave up 0 bases and V 0 bases, and 8 bases lay outside the gene matches. The CDR3 has 20 amino acids. The CDR3 nucleotides read TGTGCTAGTGGTTTGGTATTCTGGGGACAGGGGATCTCTGGGGCCAACGTCCTGACTTTC. This gives the protein CASGLVFWGQGISGANVLTF.

The chain has TRBV7-6 and TRBJ2-6; tentatively, D is TRBD1 or TRBD2 (5 bases each). The CDR3 has 16 residues. The ends were cut back, 3 bases at V and 0 bases at J, with 9 bases in the middle. Germline V lookup: CDR1 SGHVS, CDR2 FNYEAQ. The CDR3 loop reads CASSFSGASGANVLTF. The CDR3 DNA reads as TGTGCCAGCAGCTTTTCCGGGGCCTCTGGGGCCAACGTCCTGACTTTC.

This clonotype was observed many times. The chain has TRBV5-1 and TRBJ2-3; 11 bases align to TRBD2. The length of the CDR3 is 16 residues. Germline V gives CDR1 SGHRS, CDR2 YFSETQ. With V trimmed by 0 bases and J by 3 bases, 3 bases remained unmatched. The CDR3 sequence is CASSLGRLAGTDTQYF. The CDR3, as DNA: TGCGCCAGCAGCTTGGGCCGACTAGCGGGGACAGATACGCAGTATTTT.

This clonotype was found many times. This chain connects TRBV7-2 to TRBJ2-1; the D gene is possibly TRBD1 (5 bases). Germline CDR1 is SGHTA and CDR2 is FQGNSA. The germline V and J ends were trimmed by 4 bases and 9 bases, with 16 bases remaining between them. The CDR3 has 14 amino acids. The CDR3 protein is CASSSGFSVPEQFF. Written as DNA, the CDR3 is TGTGCCAGCAGCTCAGGGTTCTCGGTACCTGAGCAGTTCTTC.

This clonotype was picked up a small number of times. A much bigger clone sits one base away, suggesting this may be a read error. V gene TRBV6-5 combines with J gene TRBJ2-7; no firm D call. Germline CDR1 reads MNHEY; CDR2 reads SVGAGI. There are 14 residues in the CDR3. CDR3: CAGSYAGTAYEQYF. CDR3 DNA sequence: TGTGCCGGCAGTTACGCAGGCACCGCCTACGAGCAGTACTTC.

The table lists this clonotype with many counts. The V and J genes are TRBV7-9 and TRBJ2-5; no clear D gene. CDR1 is SEHNR, CDR2 FQNEAQ, per germline (reference sequence). V was pared by 5 bases and J by 5 bases, with 12 bases between. The CDR3 consists of 13 residues. DNA of the CDR3: TGTGCCAGCAGCCCTACAGTTGGCGAGACCCAGTACTTC. The encoded protein is CASSPTVGETQYF. Full variable domain (remainder filled in from reference TRBV7-9 and TRBJ2-5): DTGVSQNPRHKITKRGQNVTFRCDPISEHNRLYWYRQTLGQGPEFLTYFQNEAQLEKSRLLSDRFSAERPKGSFSTLEIQRTEQGDSAMYLCASSPTVGETQYFGPGTRLLVL.

In its sample, this clonotype was seen many times. The rearrangement links TRBV7-3 to TRBJ2-1; TRBD2 might be the D (5 bases). Germline CDR1 is SGHTA and CDR2 is FQGTGA. Deletions cut 5 bases from V and 7 bases from J, with 15 bases between. This CDR3 region has 14 residues. The CDR3 spells CASSPSGSGNEQFF. CDR3 DNA sequence: TGTGCCAGCAGCCCCTCGGGTTCGGGGAATGAGCAGTTCTTC.

This clonotype showed up many times. The gene calls are TRBV3-1 and TRBJ2-5; maybe TRBD2 (5 bases). Trimming took 0 bases from V and 9 from J, leaving 11 bases between them. This CDR3 has 13 residues. The V gene's germline CDR1 is LGHDT and CDR2 YNNKEL (reference sequence). In DNA form, the CDR3 reads TGTGCCAGCAGCCAAGATTTTTACGGGGCCCAGTACTTC. It translates to CASSQDFYGAQYF.

The sample holds a few counts of this clonotype. V usage is TRBV30 and J usage is TRBJ1-1; a possible D gene is TRBD1 (5 bases). The V end lost 8 bases, the J end lost 5 bases, and 21 bases lay between the germline ends. Germline assignment: CDR1 GTSNPN and CDR2 SVGIG (reference sequence). The CDR3 is 14 amino acids. The CDR3 coding sequence is TGTGCCGGGATTGGAGGGGCGGGGGGAACTGAAGCTTTCTTT. This gives the protein CAGIGGAGGTEAFF. Together with reference TRBV30 and TRBJ1-1, the CDR3 gives the full variable domain: SQTIHQWPATLVQPVGSPLSLECTVEGTSNPNLYWYRQAAGRGLQLLFYSVGIGQISSEVPQNLSASRPQDRQFILSSKKLLLSDSGFYLCAGIGGAGGTEAFFGQGTRLTVV.

V gene TRBV7-9 combines with J gene TRBJ2-1, with no clear D. The germline gives CDR1 SEHNR, CDR2 FQNEAQ (reference sequence). The ends were cut back, 0 bases at V and 7 bases at J, with 13 bases in the middle. This CDR3 is built from 15 residues. The CDR3 DNA follows: TGTGCCAGCAGCTTAGCGCCAGAAAGGGTGAATGAGCAGTTCTTC. Translation gives CASSLAPERVNEQFF.

This clonotype was counted many times. The genes are TRBV14 and TRBJ2-2; 7 bases align to TRBD1. Trimming took 6 bases from V and 4 from J; bases not matched to a gene: 5. This CDR3 has 14 residues. Germline V gives CDR1 SGHDN, CDR2 FVKESK. CDR3 amino acids: CASSLQGSTGELFF. CDR3 DNA sequence: TGTGCCAGCAGTTTACAGGGGTCCACCGGGGAGCTGTTTTTT.

This clonotype has a count of ten or more. The junction differs from germline at one of its ends, possibly a read error. The rearrangement joins TRBV4-1 to TRBJ2-3; 12 nucleotides agree with TRBD2. This CDR3 region has 17 residues. Germline V gene data show CDR1 as MGHRA and CDR2 as YSYEKL. CDR3 sequence reads: CASSHWTSGDPTDTQYF. CDR3 nucleotide sequence: TGTGCCAGCAGCCACTGGACTAGCGGGGATCCCACAGATACGCAGTATTTT.

The V and J genes are TRBV20-1 and TRBJ1-5; D is perhaps TRBD1 (6 bases). CDR1 DFQATT and CDR2 SNEGSKA come from the germline V gene (reference sequence). V was clipped by 1 base and J by 1 base, with 11 bases between them. CDR3 size: 15 residues. DNA of the CDR3: TGCAGTGCTAGAGTTTTGCAGGGGAGCAATCAGCCCCAGCATTTT. Its protein is CSARVLQGSNQPQHF.

This clonotype was counted only a few times. The chain recombines TRBV5-6 with TRBJ2-5; D unresolved. The CDR3 loop spans 15 amino acids. The V end was cut by 1 base, the J end by 3 bases, with 13 bases between. Germline CDR1 and CDR2: SGHDT and YYEEEE. DNA for the CDR3: TGTGCCAGCAGCTTGCATTACCCGGACGAAGAGACCCAGTACTTC. Its translation: CASSLHYPDEETQYF.

The chain links TRBV5-1 to TRBJ2-7; TRBD2 matches 10 bases. Germline V gene lookup returns CDR1 SGHRS and CDR2 YFSETQ. This CDR3 is built from 15 residues. V shed 0 bases and J 7 bases; nucleotides not matched to a gene: 7. CDR3 in amino acids: CASSLGASGGGEQYF. CDR3 nucleotide sequence: TGCGCCAGCAGCTTGGGTGCTAGCGGGGGCGGTGAGCAGTACTTC.

This clonotype was recorded at least ten times. Its ends do not fully match the called genes, so a read error is possible. CDR3 nucleotide sequence: TGTGCCAGCAGTTTAGGTCAGAACTATGGCTACACCTTC. This codes for CASSLGQNYGYTF. V is TRBV5-1 and J is TRBJ1-2, with D unresolved. The CDR3 length is 13 residues. CDR1 is SGHRS, CDR2 YFSETQ, per germline.

This clonotype showed up many times. The genes are TRBV5-1 and TRBJ1-2; weak D call: TRBD1 (6 bases). Germline loops: CDR1 SGHRS, CDR2 YFSETQ. The V end was cut by 5 bases, the J end by 3 bases, with 20 bases between. This CDR3 is 16 amino acids long. The CDR3 here is CASSWQGPDLDYGYTF. The CDR3 DNA sequence: TGCGCCAGCAGTTGGCAGGGGCCCGATTTGGACTATGGCTACACCTTC.

This sequence joins TRBV4-3 and TRBJ1-5; tentative D call: TRBD1 (6 bases). V was clipped by 0 bases and J by 7 bases, with 10 bases between them. Germline V gene lookup returns CDR1 LGHNA and CDR2 YSLEER. CDR3 length equals 14 residues. Here the CDR3 reads CASSQDTGRQPQHF. In DNA, the CDR3 is TGCGCCAGCAGCCAAGACACAGGGAGGCAGCCCCAGCATTTT.